This T cell receptor (beta chain) was identified during a study of CD8 T cells in Susac syndrome. With random hexamers, 0.5 to 1 ug RNA was reverse transcribed. TCRdb re-called the immunoSEQ multiplex PCR reads with MiXCR, one entry per CDR3 protein. The data contain about 190,000 distinct CDR3 sequences, approximately 95% of them seen just once; the ten biggest clones take up approximately 0.094%. The CDR3 has 14 amino acids. Germline CDR1 and CDR2: MNHEY and SMNVEV (reference sequence). The V gene lost 7 bases and the J gene lost 0 bases, with 10 bases spanning the gap. The TCR was taken from a human donor in good health. This chain uses TRBV27 with TRBJ2-1; D is unclear. Sample: CD4+ T cells from PBMCs. For the CDR3, the DNA is TGTGCCAGCACGAGGTACGGCTCCTACAATGAGCAGTTCTTC. It yields the protein CASTRYGSYNEQFF.